Presented here are 19 T cell receptor beta chains from one specimen sequenced in a study of CD8+ T cells in alopecia areata. Treatment described: oral pan-JAK inhibitor, 5-10 mg twice daily. Sequencing used cDNA as its template, made by extracting RNA and reverse transcribing it. Profiled with immunoSEQ multiplex PCR; TCRdb holds only in-frame clones, not every one. The data contain some 220,000 clones, less than 75% of them singletons. The input for sequencing was CD4+ T cells sorted from blood, taken at week 4, from a patient treated with tofacitinib. Receptor source: a human donor with alopecia areata.

The genes are TRBV29-1 and TRBJ1-2; D is perhaps TRBD1 (6 bases). This CDR3 contains 18 residues. V was pared by 6 bases and J by 0 bases, with 26 bases between. Germline CDR1 reads SQVTM; CDR2 reads ANQGSEA. The DNA of the CDR3 is TGCAGCGTCCCGGGATCCGGCAGGGGAGGGTTAGCTAACTATGGCTACACCTTC. This translates into CSVPGSGRGGLANYGYTF.

V and J are TRBV6-5 and TRBJ1-2; 7 bases map to TRBD1. The CDR3 extends over 15 amino acids. From germline, CDR1 is MNHEY and CDR2 SVGAGI. V trimming: 4 bases; J trimming: 8 bases; junction bases outside the gene matches: 13. Written as DNA, the CDR3 is TGTGCCAGCAGTTCCAATCAACCCGGGACAGAAGGCTACACCTTC. Its translation is CASSSNQPGTEGYTF.

The chain is built from TRBV29-1 and TRBJ1-3; D gene unclear. This CDR3 comprises 15 residues. Germline values: CDR1 SQVTM, CDR2 ANQGSEA. V was trimmed by 7 bases and J by 1 base, leaving 17 bases between them. The DNA of the CDR3 is TGCAGCGCAAGCGAGAGTCCCGTTTCTGGAAACACCATATATTTT. This sequence encodes CSASESPVSGNTIYF.

Turning to this clone: A much larger clone differs by one base, so this may be a read error. The V gene is TRBV7-9, the J gene TRBJ2-7, with D tentatively TRBD1 (5 bases). Trimming took 5 bases from V and 4 from J, leaving 6 bases between them. The CDR3 covers 11 residues. The germline gives CDR1 SEHNR, CDR2 FQNEAQ (reference sequence). The chain's CDR3 is CASSPGYEQYF. The CDR3 DNA follows: TGTGCCAGCAGCCCAGGGTACGAGCAGTACTTC.

V gene TRBV6-5 combines with J gene TRBJ1-1, with D unclear. The CDR3 is 13 amino acids. The germline gives CDR1 MNHEY, CDR2 SVGAGI. Trimming stripped 2 bases from V and 1 base from J, with 5 bases between. CDR3 DNA: TGTGCCAGCAGTTACACGGGGAACACTGAAGCTTTCTTT. It is translated as CASSYTGNTEAFF.

The rearrangement uses TRBV7-2 and TRBJ1-2; 8 nucleotides agree with TRBD1. The V and J ends lost 1 base and 4 bases, in that order; junction bases with no gene match: 5. The CDR3 covers 15 residues. Germline CDR1 SGHTA, CDR2 FQGNSA. CDR3: CASSLVAGGRYGYTF. CDR3 coding DNA: TGTGCCAGCAGCTTAGTGGCAGGGGGCCGCTATGGCTACACCTTC.

This chain links TRBV25-1 with TRBJ1-2; TRBD1 might be the D (5 bases). The ends were cut back, 7 bases at V and 3 bases at J, with 9 bases in the middle. The germline V gene encodes CDR1 MGHDK and CDR2 SYGVNS. The CDR3 has 12 amino acids. This CDR3 reads CASNRGDYGYTF. The DNA for the CDR3 is TGTGCCAGCAACAGAGGGGACTATGGCTACACCTTC.

The J gene is TRBJ2-1, the V gene TRBV30; D might be TRBD1 or TRBD2, each matching 5 bases. This CDR3 is built from 13 residues. The V and J ends lost 5 bases and 5 bases respectively, with 13 bases between them. Germline CDR1 and CDR2: GTSNPN and SVGIG (reference sequence). DNA of the CDR3: TGTGCCTGGGACCCGGGACCAAACAATGAGCAGTTCTTC. Amino acid sequence: CAWDPGPNNEQFF.

This clone was detected a few times. This chain uses TRBV7-9 with TRBJ1-1, with 10 bases that match TRBD1. The CDR3 consists of 14 residues. Germline loops: CDR1 SEHNR, CDR2 FQNEAQ (reference sequence). Unmatched junction bases numbered 7, after V lost 7 bases and J lost 5 bases. CDR3 loop: CASIMGTGATEAFF. The CDR3 bases are TGTGCCAGCATCATGGGGACAGGGGCTACTGAAGCTTTCTTT.

The CDR3 nucleotides are TGTGCCTGGAGAAGGGACAACGATGGCTACACCTTC. Translated, it gives CAWRRDNDGYTF. The chain is built from TRBV30 and TRBJ1-2; a possible D gene is TRBD1 (6 bases). V was clipped by 3 bases and J by 6 bases, with 11 bases between them. The CDR3 totals 12 residues. Germline V gives CDR1 GTSNPN, CDR2 SVGIG (reference sequence).

This clone was seen a handful of times. The chain has TRBV29-1 and TRBJ1-2; tentative D call: TRBD1 (5 bases). Trimming pared 3 bases from V and 4 bases from J, leaving 15 bases between. The CDR3 totals 14 residues. The germline CDR1 and CDR2 sequences are SQVTM and ANQGSEA. CDR3 amino acids: CSVEAGSGVYGYTF. In DNA form, the CDR3 reads TGCAGCGTTGAGGCAGGGAGTGGGGTCTATGGCTACACCTTC.

V usage is TRBV4-1 and J usage is TRBJ1-1; D is unresolved. CDR3 length: 14 residues. V shed 0 bases and J shed 11 bases, with 16 bases lying between them. The germline CDR1 and CDR2 sequences are MGHRA and YSYEKL. CDR3 nucleotides: TGCGCCAGCAGCCAAGACCCCCAAAGAGACGATGCTTTCTTT. Translating it yields CASSQDPQRDDAFF.

The chain joins TRBV29-1 to TRBJ2-3; D not certain. Trimming shortened V by 3 bases and J by 6 bases, and 7 bases separated the two germline ends. Germline V gene lookup returns CDR1 SQVTM and CDR2 ANQGSEA. CDR3 length: 11 residues. The CDR3 nucleotides read TGCAGCGTTGACCTCAGGGATACGCAGTATTTT. It codes for CSVDLRDTQYF.

The chain carries TRBV30 and TRBJ1-2, with a tentative D call TRBD1 (6 bases). CDR1 is GTSNPN and CDR2 is SVGIG in the germline V gene (reference sequence). The CDR3 runs 12 residues. V shed 3 bases and J shed 7 bases, with 12 bases lying between them. The CDR3 region has the DNA TGTGCCTGGAGCGGGGGGCGAGTTGGCTACACCTTC. Translated, it gives CAWSGGRVGYTF.

The chain couples TRBV5-1 to TRBJ2-3, with a tentative D call TRBD2 (5 bases). This CDR3 has 16 residues. Between the trimmed V and J ends, which lost 7 bases and 6 bases, there was a span of 24 bases. Germline values: CDR1 SGHRS, CDR2 YFSETQ. CDR3 nucleotides: TGCGCCAGCGGGCTCTCCGGGGTGAGATCATGGGATACGCAGTATTTT. Translating it yields CASGLSGVRSWDTQYF. The variable domain in full, with the rest retrieved from reference TRBV5-1 and TRBJ2-3, is KAGVTQTPRYLIKTRGQQVTLSCSPISGHRSVSWYQQTPGQGLQFLFEYFSETQRNKGNFPGRFSGRQFSNSRSEMNVSTLELGDSALYLCASGLSGVRSWDTQYFGPGTRLTVL.

The rearrangement joins TRBV29-1 to TRBJ2-6; TRBD1 matches at 8 bases. The junction had 6 bases not matched to a gene; V was cut back by 5 bases and J by 0 bases. The CDR3 has 16 residues. Germline V gives CDR1 SQVTM, CDR2 ANQGSEA. Written as DNA, the CDR3 is TGCAGCGTTCATCAGGGGGCTGCCTCTGGGGCCAACGTCCTGACTTTC. Translation: CSVHQGAASGANVLTF.

This clone was counted ten times or more. The gene calls are TRBV7-2 and TRBJ2-5; D is uncertain. Germline V CDR1 and CDR2: SGHTA, FQGNSA. Trimming cost V 2 bases and J 2 bases, with 6 bases left between them. The CDR3 extends over 13 amino acids. CDR3 bases: TGTGCCAGCAGCTTAATGTTTCAAGAGACCCAGTACTTC. Residues: CASSLMFQETQYF.

The chain is built from TRBV29-1 and TRBJ1-2; no clear D. Germline-derived CDR1 and CDR2 are SQVTM and ANQGSEA. The CDR3 runs to 11 residues. Trimming took off 3 bases at V and 3 bases at J, with 5 bases between the two ends. CDR3 loop: CSVDADYGYTF. CDR3 coding DNA: TGCAGCGTTGACGCCGACTATGGCTACACCTTC.

This clone has only a few counts. The chain uses TRBV19 and TRBJ1-1; possibly TRBD1 for D (6 bases). Between the trimmed V and J ends, which lost 6 bases and 10 bases, there was a span of 18 bases. In germline, CDR1 is LNHDA, CDR2 SQIVND (reference sequence). This CDR3 is 13 amino acids long. The CDR3 coding sequence is TGTGCCAGTAGCACAAACAGGGAAAGGCGAGCTTTCTTT. This sequence encodes CASSTNRERRAFF. The full variable domain, rest sourced from reference TRBV19 and TRBJ1-1, is DGGITQSPKYLFRKEGQNVTLSCEQNLNHDAMYWYRQDPGQGLRLIYYSQIVNDFQKGDIAEGYSVSREKKESFPLTVTSAQKNPTAFYLCASSTNRERRAFFGQGTRLTVV.